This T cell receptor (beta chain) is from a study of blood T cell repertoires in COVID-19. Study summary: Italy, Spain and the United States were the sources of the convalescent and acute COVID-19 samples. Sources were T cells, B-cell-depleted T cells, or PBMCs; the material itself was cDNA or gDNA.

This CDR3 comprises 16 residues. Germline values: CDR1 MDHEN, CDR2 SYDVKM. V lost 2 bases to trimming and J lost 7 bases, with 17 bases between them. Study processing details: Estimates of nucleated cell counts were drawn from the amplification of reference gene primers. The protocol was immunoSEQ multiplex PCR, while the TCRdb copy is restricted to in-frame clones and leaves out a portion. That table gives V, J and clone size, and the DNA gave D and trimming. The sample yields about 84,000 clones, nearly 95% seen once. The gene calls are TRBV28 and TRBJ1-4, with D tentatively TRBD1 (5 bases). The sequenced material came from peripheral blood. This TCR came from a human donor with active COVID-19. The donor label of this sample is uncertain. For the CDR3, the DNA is TGTGCCAGCAGTTTAACAGGATTCGTACGTGGTGAAAAACTGTTTTTT. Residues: CASSLTGFVRGEKLFF.